This TCR beta chain was identified during a study of CD4+ T cells in melanoma. Findings and caveats of the study: Neoantigen-specific CD4+ T cells in melanoma reportedly had diverse differentiation states. A reported correlation linked neoantigen-specific CD4+ T cells to CD8+, macrophage and B cell function.

This clone showed up just once. The antigen is unknown. This table comes from immunoSEQ multiplex PCR, and its TCRdb copy is limited to in-frame clones, with some not included. Of more than 110,000 clones in the sample, about nine tenths are singletons; the top ten hold about 1.5%. Germline assignment: CDR1 SGHVS and CDR2 FNYEAQ. V was shortened by 2 bases and J by 4 bases, with 14 bases between the two germline ends. CDR3 length equals 15 residues. The chain uses TRBV7-6 and TRBJ1-2; D remains unclear. This TCR came from a human donor with melanoma. The CDR3 spells CASSLSSYLSYGYTF. In DNA, the CDR3 is TGTGCCAGCAGCTTATCGTCTTACTTGAGCTATGGCTACACCTTC. Using reference TRBV7-6 and TRBJ1-2 for the parts outside the CDR3, the full variable domain is GAGVSQSPRYKVTKRGQDVALRCDPISGHVSLYWYRQALGQGPEFLTYFNYEAQQDKSGLPNDRFSAERPEGSISTLTIQRTEQRDSAMYRCASSLSSYLSYGYTFGSGTRLTVV.